These T cell receptor beta chains were read from a single sample in a study of T-cell memory formation after mild COVID-19. TCRdb used MiXCR to reprocess the 5' RACE reads, holding one entry per CDR3 protein. The profile covers roughly 150,000 distinct CDR3 sequences, with over 10% appearing a single time and about 3.6% taken by the ten largest. Input material: PBMCs or a T cell subset sorted from them (not recorded which). These receptors came from a young man who had mild COVID-19 (a few samples of this study predate the infection). Cell type and time point are not known. The CDR3 runs from the conserved cysteine through the conserved F or W.

j_call	v_call	cdr3_aa
TRBJ1-5	TRBV20-1	CSAREDSNQPQHF
TRBJ2-3	TRBV20-1	CSARQGTDTQYF
TRBJ2-7	TRBV10-3	CAIRTGTGSYEQYF
TRBJ2-3	TRBV12-3/TRBV12-4	CASSFGGVDADTQYF
TRBJ2-1	TRBV18	CASSVTRDRGSYNEQFF
TRBJ2-3	TRBV15	CATSRWRTRADTQYF
TRBJ1-2	TRBV7-3	CASSLGPGQAYGYTF
TRBJ2-7	TRBV20-1	CSARDPASGSYEQYF
TRBJ1-4	TRBV12-3/TRBV12-4	CASSGGRLEKLFF
TRBJ2-7	TRBV11-2	CASSGAAYEQYF
TRBJ2-1	TRBV7-9	CASSALAGAGEQFF
TRBJ1-1	TRBV12-3/TRBV12-4	CASSLRHHTEAFF
TRBJ1-1	TRBV5-4	CASSQDGTNTEAFF
TRBJ1-2	TRBV7-2	CASSLAGTGIIFDYTF
TRBJ1-1	TRBV3-1	CASSQVTEAFF
TRBJ1-1	TRBV4-3	CASSQDRDRDTEAFF
TRBJ2-7	TRBV5-1	CASSWDRSSYEQYF
TRBJ2-1	TRBV10-3	CATGLAGGNEQFF
TRBJ2-6	TRBV5-6	CASSGYRMSSGANVLTF
TRBJ2-5	TRBV11-2	CASSPRDAGETQYF
TRBJ2-2	TRBV10-2	CASNSGQGSTGELFF
TRBJ2-1	TRBV6-2/TRBV6-3	CASSPTSGGMADEQFF
TRBJ1-4	TRBV4-1	CASSQPQLAANEKLFF
TRBJ1-2	TRBV5-1	CASSLGDRARGYTF
TRBJ1-5	TRBV3-1	CASSPYGGNQPQHF
TRBJ1-5	TRBV12-3/TRBV12-4	CASSFDSNQPQHF
TRBJ1-4	TRBV20-1	CSASGGGTNEKLFF
TRBJ2-3	TRBV5-1	CASSGRTTDTQYF
TRBJ1-3	TRBV7-8	CASSPKLWDTNSGNTIYF
TRBJ2-5	TRBV5-4	CASSLSSGAQETQYF
TRBJ2-1	TRBV14	CASSQSGPNEQFF
TRBJ2-5	TRBV10-3	CAISASLATEETQYF
TRBJ2-2	TRBV20-1	CSASGENTGELFF
TRBJ2-2	TRBV24-1	CATRRTGELFF
TRBJ2-6	TRBV5-1	CASRDSSGANVLTF
TRBJ1-2	TRBV20-1	CSARAHDRVRGYTF
TRBJ2-3	TRBV11-1	CASSLGSASSSTDTQYF
TRBJ2-7	TRBV11-2	CASSLNPSGGAGEQYF
TRBJ2-3	TRBV7-2	CASSLKRGLTDTQYF
TRBJ2-3	TRBV30	CAWSVQGADTQYF